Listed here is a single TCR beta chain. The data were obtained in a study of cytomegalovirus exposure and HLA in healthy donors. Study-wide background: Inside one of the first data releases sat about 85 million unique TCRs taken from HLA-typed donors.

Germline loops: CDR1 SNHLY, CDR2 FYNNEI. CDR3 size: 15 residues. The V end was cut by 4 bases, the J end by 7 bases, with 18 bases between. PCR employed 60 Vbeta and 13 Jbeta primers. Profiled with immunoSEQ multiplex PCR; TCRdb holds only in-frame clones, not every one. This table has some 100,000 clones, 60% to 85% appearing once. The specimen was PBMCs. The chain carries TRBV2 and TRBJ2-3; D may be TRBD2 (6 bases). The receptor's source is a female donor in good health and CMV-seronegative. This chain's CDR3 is CASSGLGGPYYTQYF. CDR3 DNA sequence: TGTGCCAGCAGTGGACTGGGGGGACCTTATTATACGCAGTATTTT.